Included here is one TCR beta chain sequence, with context. Antigen specificity is unknown. TCR cDNA libraries were made from RNA using a previously described, modified protocol. TCRdb re-called the 5' RACE reads through MiXCR, storing one row per CDR3 protein. The table lists hundreds of thousands of distinct CDR3 sequences, about 28% of them singletons. This entry comes from a study of identical twins' blood T cells. As for the study in general: Some 50 million reads covered about six alpha-chain and about six beta-chain libraries. Study-level results: Shared environment remains a possible cause of twin similarity.

The CDR3 loop spans 15 amino acids. Germline values: CDR1 DFQATT, CDR2 SNEGSKA (reference sequence). Trimming stripped 1 base from V and 8 bases from J, with 17 bases between. The donors were healthy female monozygous twins, three pairs in total. The chain couples TRBV20-1 to TRBJ1-4; D is possibly TRBD1 (5 bases). The receptor's source is a woman aged 18 to 50 in good health. The material sequenced was PBMCs. The CDR3 DNA reads TGCAGTGCTAGAGTTCCGGGACTCAGGAGGGAAAAACTGTTTTTT. Translation gives CSARVPGLRREKLFF.